These T cell receptor beta chains were read from a single sample in a study of OX40 agonist ivuxolimab in advanced cancers. TCRdb's copy holds only in-frame clones and misses some; the assay was immunoSEQ multiplex PCR. The sample lists around 20,000 clones; about 88% were seen once. The source was CD4+ or CD8+ T cells sorted from blood, collected in a trial of the OX40 agonist ivuxolimab. Receptor source: an adult with an advanced solid tumor such as melanoma, head and neck, liver or kidney cancer. CDR3s include the opening cysteine and the closing phenylalanine or tryptophan. Not all rows give a size; the values are once, few, many and, for expanded clones, a class.

V gene: TRBV30
J gene: TRBJ1-1
clone size: NA
CDR3 protein: CAWSVLGTLNTEAFF

V gene: TRBV6-5
J gene: TRBJ1-6
clone size: NA
CDR3 protein: CASSSGTGVSPLHF

V gene: TRBV11-2
J gene: TRBJ2-1
clone size: NA
CDR3 protein: CASSLDLSRTQFF

V gene: TRBV2
J gene: TRBJ1-1
clone size: NA
CDR3 protein: CASSEQGNTEAFF

V gene: TRBV29-1
J gene: TRBJ2-3
clone size: NA
CDR3 protein: CSVATVGTDTQYF

V gene: TRBV7-2
J gene: TRBJ1-6
clone size: NA
CDR3 protein: CASSLGNRGSSPLHF

V gene: TRBV13
J gene: TRBJ1-2
clone size: NA
CDR3 protein: CASSLGRGSYGYTF

V gene: TRBV10-2
J gene: TRBJ2-1
clone size: NA
CDR3 protein: CASSESFGGSSYNEQFF

V gene: TRBV4-3
J gene: TRBJ1-2
clone size: once
CDR3 protein: CASSRGQEANYGYTF

V gene: TRBV19
J gene: TRBJ2-1
clone size: NA
CDR3 protein: CASSISRGKLDEQFF

V gene: TRBV6-4
J gene: TRBJ2-3
clone size: NA
CDR3 protein: CASSGGRLPDTQYF

V gene: TRBV28
J gene: TRBJ1-6
clone size: once
CDR3 protein: CASSSRVTRTAWPLHF

V gene: TRBV7-8
J gene: NA
clone size: NA
CDR3 protein: CASSLVPGLSYEQYF

V gene: TRBV6-5
J gene: TRBJ2-7
clone size: NA
CDR3 protein: CASSPTRDNYYEQYF

V gene: TRBV5-1
J gene: TRBJ2-5
clone size: NA
CDR3 protein: CASSNMGLAGVETQYF

V gene: TRBV6-6
J gene: TRBJ2-5
clone size: NA
CDR3 protein: CASRTGVGETQYF

V gene: TRBV5-1
J gene: TRBJ2-7
clone size: NA
CDR3 protein: CASSPRAQGGIFYEQYF